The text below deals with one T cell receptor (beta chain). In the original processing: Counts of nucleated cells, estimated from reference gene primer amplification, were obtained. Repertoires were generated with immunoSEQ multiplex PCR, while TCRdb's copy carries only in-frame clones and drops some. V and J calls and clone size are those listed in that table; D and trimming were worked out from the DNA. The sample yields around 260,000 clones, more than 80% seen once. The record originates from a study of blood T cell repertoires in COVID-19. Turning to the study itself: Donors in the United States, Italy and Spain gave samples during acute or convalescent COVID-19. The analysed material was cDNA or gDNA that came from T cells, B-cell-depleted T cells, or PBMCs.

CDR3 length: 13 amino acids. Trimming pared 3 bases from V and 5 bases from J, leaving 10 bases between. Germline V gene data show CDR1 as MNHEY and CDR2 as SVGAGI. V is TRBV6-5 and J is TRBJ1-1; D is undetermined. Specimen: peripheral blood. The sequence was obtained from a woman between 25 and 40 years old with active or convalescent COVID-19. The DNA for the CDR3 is TGTGCCAGCAGTTATAGGCGGGGAACTGAAGCTTTCTTT. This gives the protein CASSYRRGTEAFF.